This TCR beta chain comes out of a study of blood T cells in healthy people across ages. Study-level results: Across the age range, TCR beta diversity per million T cells fell in a roughly linear way. In long-lived donors, naive CD4+ cell counts and diversity exceeded those of aged donors.

Using a J-beta primer mix together with a sample-barcoded 5' primer, a second PCR was run for roughly 6 to 11 cycles. All cDNA molecules were each tagged by a template-switch adaptor with 12 random nucleotides. Each CDR3 protein is one row after TCRdb ran MiXCR on the 5' RACE reads. This table has around 280,000 distinct CDR3 sequences, around 30% appearing once. With 6 bases removed from V and 5 bases from J, the gap between germline ends came to 15 bases. The CDR3 has 14 residues. Germline loops: CDR1 MDHEN, CDR2 SYDVKM. A minimum of 7 million PBMCs was isolated per sample. This clonotype was counted a few times. The antigen is undetermined.

This clonotype originated in a woman in her sixties or seventies in good health. Sequenced input: blood. This chain uses TRBV28 with TRBJ2-3; possibly TRBD1 for D (6 bases). The CDR3 DNA sequence: TGTGCCAGCAGCGTTCAGGGGTGGGTAGATACGCAGTATTTT. It encodes CASSVQGWVDTQYF.